This T cell receptor (beta chain) derives from a study of blood T cell repertoires in COVID-19. On the study more broadly: T cells, B-cell-depleted T cells, or PBMCs provided the cDNA or gDNA that served as material.

V lost 2 bases to trimming and J lost 2 bases; unmatched junction nucleotides: 6. Germline CDR1 is MNHNY and CDR2 is SVGAGI (reference sequence). The CDR3 is 15 residues long. In the original workflow: Using reference gene primer amplification, nucleated cell counts were estimated. Using immunoSEQ multiplex PCR, the repertoire was profiled, and TCRdb retains in-frame clones only, with some absent. The V and J calls and clone size are taken from that table; D and trimming were inferred from the DNA. The sample yields some 220,000 clones, approximately 81% seen once. This clone has only a few counts. This clonotype was sampled from a woman older than 75 with active or convalescent COVID-19. The rearrangement joins TRBV6-6 to TRBJ2-7; 7 bases line up with TRBD2. The sample comprised peripheral blood. CDR3 DNA sequence: TGTGCCAGCAGTTACAGGGCTAGCGGAGCCTACGAGCAGTACTTC. Translating gives CASSYRASGAYEQYF.